One sample yielded the 26 T cell receptor beta chains listed below, sequenced in a study of blood T cell repertoires in COVID-19. The assay was immunoSEQ multiplex PCR, and TCRdb's table has in-frame clones only and misses some. Of tens of thousands of clones in the sample, approximately 95% are singletons; the top ten hold about 3.1%. The sequencing input was peripheral blood. The receptors were sampled from a man in his 70s with active COVID-19.

The CDR3 here is CASSFLVGQYTGELFF. CDR3 bases: TGTGCCAGCAGCTTCCTCGTGGGGCAGTACACCGGGGAGCTGTTTTTT. The chain joins TRBV7-8 to TRBJ2-2; the D gene is possibly TRBD1 (5 bases). The V end was cut by 3 bases, the J end by 3 bases, with 14 bases between. CDR1 and CDR2 (germline): SGHVS, FQNEAQ. The CDR3 extends over 16 amino acids.

The CDR3 DNA follows: TGTGCCAGCAGCTTGTATAGCAGGGCCTTGAACACTGAAGCTTTCTTT. As protein: CASSLYSRALNTEAFF. The rearrangement joins TRBV5-5 to TRBJ1-1; D possibly corresponds to TRBD1 (5 bases). The CDR3 extends over 16 amino acids. V was clipped by 1 base and J by 0 bases, with 13 bases between them. The germline V gene has CDR1 SGHKS and CDR2 YYEKEE (reference sequence).

This chain links TRBV9 with TRBJ1-2; 7 bases line up with TRBD1. Germline V gives CDR1 SGDLS, CDR2 YYNGEE. This CDR3 has 15 residues. The trim removed 3 bases at V and 4 bases at J, leaving 9 bases unmatched. The CDR3 DNA sequence: TGTGCCAGCAGCGGAAGGCAGGGGGAGTTCTATGGCTACACCTTC. As protein: CASSGRQGEFYGYTF. Complete variable domain (other parts from reference TRBV9 and TRBJ1-2): DSGVTQTPKHLITATGQRVTLRCSPRSGDLSVYWYQQSLDQGLQFLIQYYNGEERAKGNILERFSAQQFPDLHSELNLSSLELGDSALYFCASSGRQGEFYGYTFGSGTRLTVV.

The V call is TRBV2, the J call TRBJ2-7, with 14 bases aligning to TRBD2. The germline V gene encodes CDR1 SNHLY and CDR2 FYNNEI. Trimming removed 8 bases from V and 6 bases from J; junction bases left unmatched: 3. The CDR3 has 13 residues. This chain's CDR3 is CASRGLAGVEQYF. The CDR3 bases are TGTGCCAGCCGGGGACTAGCGGGGGTCGAGCAGTACTTC.

In this sample, this clone turned up once. V is TRBV12-3 or TRBV12-4 and J is TRBJ1-1; D not resolved. The CDR3 totals 13 residues. V lost 6 bases and J 1 base, leaving 9 bases between the germline ends. The CDR3 here is CASREGRNTEAFF. DNA of the CDR3: TGTGCCAGCAGGGAGGGCAGGAACACTGAAGCTTTCTTT.

The V gene is TRBV11-2, the J gene TRBJ2-3; no reliable D call. V was trimmed by 8 bases and J by 7 bases, leaving 13 bases between them. Germline CDR1 reads SGHAT; CDR2 reads FQNNGV. This CDR3 is built from 12 residues. The CDR3 coding sequence is TGTGCCAGCGCCCCAGGCCCAAATACGCAGTATTTT. It specifies CASAPGPNTQYF.

The chain couples TRBV12-3 or TRBV12-4 to TRBJ2-3; 10 bases map to TRBD1. The V and J ends lost 8 bases and 4 bases, in that order; junction bases with no gene match: 3. The CDR3 is made up of 13 amino acids. CDR3 bases: TGTGCCAGCGGGGGGACAGGGGCAGATACGCAGTATTTT. Its translation is CASGGTGADTQYF.

Points on this clone: At one end, the junction sequence differs from germline, possibly due to a read error. This chain joins TRBV19 and TRBJ1-6, with D maybe TRBD1 (6 bases). Germline CDR1 reads LNHDA; CDR2 reads SQIVND (reference sequence). The CDR3 spans 15 residues. The chain's CDR3 is CASSMGIQGNSPLHF. The CDR3 DNA follows: TGTGCCAGCAGTATGGGGATACAGGGTAATTCACCCCTCCACTTT.

The chain links TRBV15 to TRBJ2-1; 10 nucleotides match TRBD1. V lost 8 bases to trimming and J lost 8 bases; unmatched junction nucleotides: 12. CDR1 LNHNV and CDR2 YYDKDF come from the germline V gene (reference sequence). The CDR3 extends over 15 amino acids. CDR3 nucleotides: TGTGCCACCTCACTATCGGGGACAGGGGTACATGAGCAGTTCTTC. Translated: CATSLSGTGVHEQFF.

This clone appeared once. The chain combines TRBV3-1 (or the pseudogene TRBV3-2) with TRBJ2-2; no reliable D call. The CDR3 contains 16 residues. Germline V CDR1 and CDR2: LGHDT, YNNKEL (reference sequence). The V end lost 4 bases, the J end lost 1 base, and 13 bases lay between the germline ends. DNA of the CDR3: TGTGCCAGCAGCCTGTTGCAGGCGATGAACACCGGGGAGCTGTTTTTT. Its protein is CASSLLQAMNTGELFF.

This clone was seen a single time. The J gene is TRBJ2-1, the V gene TRBV28, with D hard to call. Germline V CDR1 and CDR2: MDHEN, SYDVKM. V gave up 7 bases and J gave up 6 bases, with 10 bases separating them. This CDR3 comprises 12 residues. The CDR3 sequence is CASTEQINEQFF. CDR3 coding DNA: TGTGCCAGCACCGAACAAATCAATGAGCAGTTCTTC.

This CDR3 reads CASSSGQGNYGYTF. CDR3 sequence (DNA): TGTGCCAGCAGCTCAGGACAGGGAAACTATGGCTACACCTTC. The chain has TRBV11-3 and TRBJ1-2; 8 positions match TRBD1. The V segment lost 4 bases and the J segment 2 bases; nucleotides outside the gene matches: 3. This CDR3 spans 14 amino acids. Germline CDR1 is SGHNT and CDR2 is YENEEA. Variable domain in full (rest from reference TRBV11-3 and TRBJ1-2): EAGVVQSPRYKIIEKKQPVAFWCNPISGHNTLYWYLQNLGQGPELLIRYENEEAVDDSQLPKDRFSAERLKGVDSTLKIQPAELGDSAVYLCASSSGQGNYGYTFGSGTRLTVV.

This chain connects TRBV19 to TRBJ1-5, with D possibly TRBD1 on 6 matching bases. Trimming removed 2 bases from V and 0 bases from J, with 11 bases in between. The CDR3 runs to 16 residues. The germline gives CDR1 LNHDA, CDR2 SQIVND (reference sequence). Written as DNA, the CDR3 is TGTGCCAGTAGTATATGGGCAGGGGATAGCAATCAGCCCCAGCATTTT. This gives the protein CASSIWAGDSNQPQHF. Full variable domain (rest looked up from reference TRBV19 and TRBJ1-5): DGGITQSPKYLFRKEGQNVTLSCEQNLNHDAMYWYRQDPGQGLRLIYYSQIVNDFQKGDIAEGYSVSREKKESFPLTVTSAQKNPTAFYLCASSIWAGDSNQPQHFGDGTRLSIL.

The chain has TRBV5-4 and TRBJ2-7, with 10 bases that match TRBD1. Per the germline V gene, CDR1 is SGHNT and CDR2 is YYREEE (reference sequence). CDR3 length equals 15 residues. J lost 0 bases, V lost 3 bases, and 3 bases had no gene match. The CDR3 DNA is TGTGCCAGCAGCTCCCGGACAGGGGGCTCCTACGAGCAGTACTTC. It specifies CASSSRTGGSYEQYF.

The V call is TRBV19, the J call TRBJ2-2; 10 bases fit TRBD2. J gave up 2 bases and V 8 bases, and 20 bases lay outside the gene matches. Germline CDR1 LNHDA, CDR2 SQIVND (reference sequence). The length of the CDR3 is 20 residues. The CDR3: CASFDDHGVAGGLNTGELFF. For the CDR3, the DNA is TGTGCCAGTTTCGATGACCACGGGGTAGCGGGGGGCCTAAACACCGGGGAGCTGTTTTTT. The full variable domain, in which reference TRBV19 and TRBJ2-2 provide the parts outside the CDR3, is DGGITQSPKYLFRKEGQNVTLSCEQNLNHDAMYWYRQDPGQGLRLIYYSQIVNDFQKGDIAEGYSVSREKKESFPLTVTSAQKNPTAFYLCASFDDHGVAGGLNTGELFFGEGSRLTVL.

This clone was seen once. The chain combines TRBV4-3 with TRBJ2-2; TRBD2 agrees at 7 bases. The CDR3 has 17 amino acids. With V trimmed by 0 bases and J by 3 bases, 7 bases remained unmatched. In germline, CDR1 is LGHNA, CDR2 YSLEER. DNA of the CDR3: TGCGCCAGCAGCCAAGATCCGGGGGGTACGGACACCGGGGAGCTGTTTTTT. It specifies CASSQDPGGTDTGELFF.

This chain links TRBV5-5 with TRBJ2-2; 12 positions agree with TRBD2. Unmatched junction bases numbered 4, after V lost 4 bases and J lost 6 bases. The CDR3 has 15 amino acids. Germline lookup yields CDR1 SGHKS and CDR2 YYEKEE (reference sequence). The CDR3 reads CASSTSSGGAGELFF. The DNA of the CDR3 is TGTGCCAGCAGCACCTCTAGCGGGGGGGCCGGGGAGCTGTTTTTT.

The J gene is TRBJ1-1, the V gene TRBV18; D is uncertain. The ends were cut back, 3 bases at V and 8 bases at J, with 13 bases in the middle. Germline values: CDR1 KGHSH, CDR2 LQKENI. There are 13 residues in the CDR3. This chain's CDR3 is CASSPGREPEAFF. In DNA, the CDR3 is TGTGCCAGCTCACCGGGCCGGGAGCCAGAAGCTTTCTTT.

The chain recombines TRBV9 with TRBJ2-1; 7 bases are a match to TRBD2. V gave up 0 bases and J gave up 9 bases; unmatched junction bases: 15. This CDR3 region has 17 residues. Germline V lookup: CDR1 SGDLS, CDR2 YYNGEE. The CDR3 sequence: CASSVVSIGGGGVEQFF. Here the CDR3 DNA reads TGTGCCAGCAGCGTAGTGAGTATTGGCGGCGGGGGTGTTGAGCAGTTCTTC.

By share of the sample, this clone is medium-sized. The V gene is TRBV5-1, the J gene TRBJ1-6; D not resolved. The V gene's germline CDR1 is SGHRS and CDR2 YFSETQ. V was cut by 0 bases and J by 8 bases, with 9 bases left in between. The CDR3 is made up of 14 amino acids. CDR3 loop: CASSLEHGDSPLHF. The CDR3 nucleotides read TGCGCCAGCAGCTTGGAACACGGGGATTCACCCCTCCACTTT.

CDR3 sequence reads: CASSLAGQINSPLHF. The CDR3 region has the DNA TGTGCCAGCAGCTTGGCCGGACAGATTAATTCACCCCTCCACTTT. The rearrangement links TRBV5-4 to TRBJ1-6, with D possibly matching TRBD1 (6 bases). Deletions cut 0 bases from V and 6 bases from J, with 10 bases between. CDR1 is SGHNT, CDR2 YYREEE, per germline (reference sequence). The CDR3 spans 15 residues.

The rearrangement joins TRBV3-1 (or the pseudogene TRBV3-2) to TRBJ2-3, with TRBD2 matching 7 bases. This CDR3 has 18 residues. Trimming cost V 0 bases and J 1 base; bases outside gene matches: 10. The germline V gene encodes CDR1 LGHDT and CDR2 YNNKEL (reference sequence). CDR3 DNA: TGTGCCAGCAGCCAAGATTATCCCACTAGCGTTGGCACAGATACGCAGTATTTT. This translates into CASSQDYPTSVGTDTQYF.

V usage is TRBV25-1 and J usage is TRBJ1-6, with 7 bases identical to TRBD1. Per germline, CDR1 MGHDK and CDR2 SYGVNS. The CDR3 totals 15 residues. The V and J ends lost 5 bases and 9 bases, in that order; junction bases with no gene match: 10. The CDR3: CASSPYQGVSSPLHF. As DNA, the CDR3 is TGTGCCAGCAGTCCCTACCAGGGGGTTAGTTCACCCCTCCACTTT. Full variable domain (missing parts from reference TRBV25-1 and TRBJ1-6): EADIYQTPRYLVIGTGKKITLECSQTMGHDKMYWYQQDPGMELHLIHYSYGVNSTEKGDLSSESTVSRIRTEHFPLTLESARPSHTSQYLCASSPYQGVSSPLHFGNGTRLTVT.

This chain joins TRBV7-9 and TRBJ1-4; 10 nucleotides align to TRBD1. The CDR3 sequence is 17 residues long. Germline V lookup: CDR1 SEHNR, CDR2 FQNEAQ (reference sequence). Trimming at V came to 5 bases and at J to 8 bases, leaving 14 bases not matched to a gene. The CDR3 region is CASSLWGQGSFSEKLFF. Written as DNA, the CDR3 is TGTGCCAGCAGCCTATGGGGACAGGGGTCATTTAGCGAAAAACTGTTTTTT.

The rearrangement uses TRBV28 and TRBJ1-5; no reliable D call. Germline loops: CDR1 MDHEN, CDR2 SYDVKM. CDR3 length equals 15 residues. V gave up 7 bases and J gave up 5 bases, with 18 bases separating them. The CDR3 region has the DNA TGTGCCAGCAAGGAGAGGCAGAACATCGATCAGCCCCAGCATTTT. Amino acid sequence: CASKERQNIDQPQHF. Combining the CDR3 with reference TRBV28 and TRBJ1-5 gives the whole variable domain DVKVTQSSRYLVKRTGEKVFLECVQDMDHENMFWYRQDPGLGLRLIYFSYDVKMKEKGDIPEGYSVSREKKERFSLILESASTNQTSMYLCASKERQNIDQPQHFGDGTRLSIL.

This clone was recorded a few times. The chain carries TRBV3-1 (or the pseudogene TRBV3-2) and TRBJ1-2; 9 bases fit TRBD1. After removal of 6 bases from V and 2 bases from J, the junction contained 4 bases not matched to a gene. Germline V lookup: CDR1 LGHDT, CDR2 YNNKEL (reference sequence). The CDR3 has 14 residues. CDR3 bases: TGTGCCAGCAGTCGAGGACAGGGGAACTATGGCTACACCTTC. It encodes CASSRGQGNYGYTF.